What follows are 32 T cell receptor beta chains derived from one specimen sequenced in a study of blood T cells in healthy people across ages. Primed by a sample-barcoded 5' primer and a J-beta primer mix, a second PCR proceeded for about 6 to 11 cycles. MiXCR, run by TCRdb on the 5' RACE reads, gives a single entry per CDR3 protein. Of fewer than 750,000 distinct CDR3 sequences in the sample, about 51% were seen once. The sequenced sample was blood. These receptors all stem from a woman older than 75 in good health.

The sample holds many counts of this clonotype. The rearrangement uses TRBV2 and TRBJ2-5, with D maybe TRBD1 (6 bases). With 11 bases removed from V and 8 bases from J, the gap between germline ends came to 27 bases. CDR3 length equals 15 residues. The germline gives CDR1 SNHLY, CDR2 FYNNEI. The CDR3 protein is CAGQIGTLFKRTQYF. CDR3 DNA sequence: TGTGCCGGGCAGATAGGGACACTTTTCAAGAGAACCCAGTACTTC.

The chain carries TRBV7-6 and TRBJ2-5; 10 positions agree with TRBD2. The CDR3 sequence is 16 residues long. Looked up from germline, CDR1 is SGHVS and CDR2 is FNYEAQ. Losses at the gene ends were 0 bases for V and 5 bases for J; bases not matched to a gene: 6. As DNA, the CDR3 is TGTGCCAGCAGCTTAGCGGTTAGCGGGAGGATGGAGACCCAGTACTTC. It codes for CASSLAVSGRMETQYF.

A few counts support this clonotype. The V gene is TRBV7-2, the J gene TRBJ2-1; a possible D gene is TRBD2 (5 bases). Germline CDR1 SGHTA, CDR2 FQGNSA. V lost 5 bases and J lost 13, with 15 bases in between. The CDR3 runs to 12 residues. This CDR3 is CASSLLGRVQFF. The CDR3 DNA sequence: TGTGCCAGCAGCCTCTTGGGGAGAGTTCAGTTCTTC.

This clonotype was detected ten times or more. V and J are TRBV24-1 and TRBJ2-7, with D perhaps matching TRBD1 (6 bases). Germline CDR1 KGHDR, CDR2 SFDVKD. The CDR3 covers 13 residues. V was shortened by 4 bases and J by 4 bases, with 10 bases between the two germline ends. In nucleotides, the CDR3 is TGTGCCACCAGTGAAGGGGGATTTTACGAGCAGTACTTC. Amino acid sequence: CATSEGGFYEQYF.

This sequence joins TRBV12-3 or TRBV12-4 and TRBJ1-1; 7 bases are a match to TRBD1. The CDR3 is 14 amino acids. With 4 bases clipped from V and 4 bases from J, the junction kept 6 bases outside the gene matches. The CDR3 loop reads CASSSQGVFTEAFF. Here the CDR3 DNA reads TGTGCCAGCAGTTCGCAGGGGGTGTTCACTGAAGCTTTCTTT.

The genes are TRBV20-1 and TRBJ1-1; D is uncertain. The CDR3 covers 12 residues. The germline gives CDR1 DFQATT, CDR2 SNEGSKA (reference sequence). Trimming took off 3 bases at V and 1 base at J, with 6 bases between the two ends. The CDR3 nucleotides read TGCAGTGCTAGCCCAGAGAACACTGAAGCTTTCTTT. It translates to CSASPENTEAFF.

This clonotype came up a few times. J is TRBJ1-2 and V is TRBV7-2, with TRBD1 as a possible D gene (5 bases). Germline V gene data show CDR1 as SGHTA and CDR2 as FQGNSA. Trimming took 7 bases from V and 7 from J, leaving 19 bases between them. The CDR3 has 14 amino acids. The CDR3 protein is CASNPTPAGGGYTF. In DNA form, the CDR3 reads TGTGCCAGCAATCCGACGCCGGCCGGGGGTGGCTACACCTTC.

This clonotype occurred a few times. The chain couples TRBV20-1 to TRBJ2-3; the D is unclear. The germline CDR1 and CDR2 sequences are DFQATT and SNEGSKA (reference sequence). Trimming shortened V by 3 bases and J by 0 bases, and 10 bases separated the two germline ends. The CDR3 is made up of 14 amino acids. The CDR3 here is CSARGLSSTDTQYF. In nucleotides, the CDR3 is TGCAGTGCTAGGGGCTTAAGTAGCACAGATACGCAGTATTTT.

The chain is built from TRBV7-9 and TRBJ2-7; tentatively, D is TRBD2 (6 bases). This CDR3 spans 15 amino acids. V lost 3 bases and J 0 bases, leaving 12 bases between the germline ends. The germline gives CDR1 SEHNR, CDR2 FQNEAQ (reference sequence). The CDR3 is CASSFERASSYEQYF. The CDR3 coding sequence is TGTGCCAGCAGCTTTGAGCGGGCTAGCTCCTACGAGCAGTACTTC.

The V and J genes are TRBV12-3 or TRBV12-4 and TRBJ2-3; D remains unclear. Trimming took 6 bases from V and 11 from J, leaving 15 bases between them. This CDR3 comprises 12 residues. CDR3 nucleotide sequence: TGTGCCAGCAGACTGACAACAGATGTGCAGTATTTT. Protein: CASRLTTDVQYF.

This clonotype was seen at least ten times. The genes are TRBV5-1 and TRBJ2-3; 8 nucleotides align to TRBD2. Looked up from germline, CDR1 is SGHRS and CDR2 is YFSETQ. V lost 6 bases and J lost 3; bases outside the gene matches: 9. The CDR3 is made up of 15 amino acids. CDR3 bases: TGCGCCAGCACCCAAACCGGGAGGGATACAGATACGCAGTATTTT. This translates into CASTQTGRDTDTQYF.

The table lists this clonotype with a count of one. A single base separates this from a much larger clone, so it may be a read error. V and J are TRBV12-3 or TRBV12-4 and TRBJ2-3; 10 bases match TRBD2. The CDR3 is made up of 14 amino acids. CDR3 DNA sequence: TGTGCCGGCAGAACTAGCGGGGTCCCAGATACGCAGTATTTT. Protein sequence: CAGRTSGVPDTQYF.

The gene calls are TRBV5-1 and TRBJ2-7; D perhaps matches TRBD2 (6 bases). Germline V gene data show CDR1 as SGHRS and CDR2 as YFSETQ. V gave up 2 bases and J gave up 7 bases, with 25 bases separating them. This CDR3 region has 17 residues. The CDR3 coding sequence is TGCGCCAGCAGCTTCAACCTAGCGCTAAGCTCCTACAATGAGCAGTACTTC. This translates into CASSFNLALSSYNEQYF.

V gene TRBV18 combines with J gene TRBJ2-3; D gene uncertain. The CDR3 is 15 amino acids. Trimming took 0 bases from V and 6 from J, leaving 13 bases between them. Germline V CDR1 and CDR2: KGHSH, LQKENI. CDR3 sequence reads: CASSPPGSAIDTQYF. The CDR3 DNA is TGTGCCAGCTCACCACCGGGATCTGCCATCGATACGCAGTATTTT.

The chain couples TRBV2 to TRBJ2-3; tentatively, D is TRBD2 (6 bases). V lost 6 bases, J lost 4 bases, and 8 bases lay in between. The CDR3 loop spans 12 amino acids. Germline assignment: CDR1 SNHLY and CDR2 FYNNEI. The CDR3 bases are TGTGCCAGCAGGGGGGGACCAGATACGCAGTATTTT. Amino acids: CASRGGPDTQYF.

V usage is TRBV20-1 and J usage is TRBJ1-2; D is ambiguous. Between the trimmed V and J ends, which lost 5 bases and 5 bases, there was a span of 6 bases. This CDR3 is built from 10 residues. In germline, CDR1 is DFQATT, CDR2 SNEGSKA (reference sequence). Here the CDR3 DNA reads TGCAGTGCTTTTATTTATGGCTACACCTTC. Translated, it gives CSAFIYGYTF.

This clonotype was seen many times. The chain is built from TRBV6-6 and TRBJ1-4, with 7 bases fitting TRBD1. The CDR3 loop spans 15 amino acids. With 6 bases clipped from V and 4 bases from J, the junction kept 8 bases outside the gene matches. Germline CDR1 and CDR2: MNHNY and SVGAGI (reference sequence). CDR3 in DNA: TGTGCCAGCAGACCGACAGGGACTATTAATGAAAAACTGTTTTTT. This codes for CASRPTGTINEKLFF.

For this clonotype: Given a much more abundant clone one base away, this may be a read error. V and J are TRBV5-1 and TRBJ2-7, with no clear D. The CDR3 spans 14 residues. The V gene lost 8 bases and the J gene lost 12 bases, with 27 bases spanning the gap. The germline gives CDR1 SGHRS, CDR2 YFSETQ. The CDR3 loop is CASALEGREETRYF. DNA of the CDR3: TGCGCCAGTGCCCTAGAAGGCCGAGAAGAGACCCGGTACTTC.

This sequence joins TRBV5-1 and TRBJ1-1; 9 positions agree with TRBD1. This CDR3 contains 15 residues. Germline trimming cut 3 bases from V and 4 bases from J; bases unmatched to any gene: 7. Germline V CDR1 and CDR2: SGHRS, YFSETQ. CDR3 in amino acids: CASSSRQGVGTEAFF. CDR3 DNA: TGCGCCAGCAGCTCTCGACAGGGGGTGGGCACTGAAGCTTTCTTT. Looking up the rest from reference TRBV5-1 and TRBJ1-1 gives the full variable domain: KAGVTQTPRYLIKTRGQQVTLSCSPISGHRSVSWYQQTPGQGLQFLFEYFSETQRNKGNFPGRFSGRQFSNSRSEMNVSTLELGDSALYLCASSSRQGVGTEAFFGQGTRLTVV.

This clonotype was recorded once. This chain joins TRBV6-1 and TRBJ1-5; 8 nucleotides match TRBD1. V shed 6 bases and J 2 bases; nucleotides not matched to a gene: 15. The CDR3 covers 18 residues. Germline CDR1 reads MNHNS; CDR2 reads SASEGT. The CDR3 here is CASSPLGQAPSGNQPQHF. CDR3 bases: TGTGCCAGCAGCCCTCTGGGACAGGCCCCGTCGGGCAATCAGCCCCAGCATTTT.

The sample holds one count of this clonotype. This clone may be a read error of a much larger clone one base away. This CDR3 reads CASGPLRTSTGELFF. In DNA, the CDR3 is TGTGCCAGCGGTCCCCTTCGGACATCCACCGGGGAGCTGTTTTTT. The chain recombines TRBV28 with TRBJ2-2, with a tentative D call TRBD1 (5 bases). From germline, CDR1 is MDHEN and CDR2 SYDVKM. The CDR3 extends over 15 amino acids. V was trimmed by 8 bases and J by 4 bases, leaving 17 bases between them.

The V gene is TRBV20-1, the J gene TRBJ1-1; 8 nucleotides align to TRBD1. CDR1 is DFQATT, CDR2 SNEGSKA, per germline (reference sequence). J was trimmed by 1 base and V by 1 base; bases with no gene match: 5. The CDR3 runs to 15 residues. CDR3 region: CSARVDRAGNTEAFF. Here the CDR3 DNA reads TGCAGTGCTAGAGTGGACAGGGCTGGGAACACTGAAGCTTTCTTT.

This chain joins TRBV12-3 or TRBV12-4 and TRBJ2-4, with D perhaps matching TRBD1 (6 bases). This CDR3 spans 16 amino acids. V lost 3 bases, J lost 2 bases, and 14 bases lay in between. The CDR3 sequence: CASSLYGGATKNIQYF. The DNA for the CDR3 is TGTGCCAGCAGTTTGTATGGGGGCGCTACCAAAAACATTCAGTACTTC.

This clonotype was counted between two and nine times. An end of the junction does not agree with germline; a read error may underlie this. The J gene is TRBJ2-7, the V gene TRBV18; D is undetermined. CDR1 and CDR2 from the germline V gene are KGHSH and LQKENI. The CDR3 has 13 amino acids. The CDR3 coding sequence is TGTGCCAGCGCACCACCGGAGCACTACGAGCAGTACTTC. Its translation: CASAPPEHYEQYF.

This chain links TRBV5-4 with TRBJ2-2; a weak D match, TRBD1 (5 bases). This CDR3 has 16 amino acids. The germline gives CDR1 SGHNT, CDR2 YYREEE (reference sequence). V was trimmed by 9 bases and J by 7 bases, leaving 25 bases between them. In DNA, the CDR3 is TGTGCCACCTCAATCTTAGGACAAGCGTCGGTCGGGGAGCTGTTTTTT. Translated, it gives CATSILGQASVGELFF.

This clonotype has ten or more counts. V gene TRBV4-2 combines with J gene TRBJ2-3; 7 nucleotides line up with TRBD2. V lost 1 base and J lost 2; bases outside the gene matches: 3. CDR1 and CDR2 (germline): LGHNA, YNFKEQ. The CDR3 runs 15 residues. CDR3 coding DNA: TGTGCCAGCAGCCAAGGGGACTACCTCACAGATACGCAGTATTTT. It yields the protein CASSQGDYLTDTQYF.

This clonotype was picked up many times. V usage is TRBV12-3 or TRBV12-4 and J usage is TRBJ2-5; the D is unclear. The V end was cut by 2 bases, the J end by 1 base, with 5 bases between. The CDR3 has 13 residues. The CDR3 loop is CASSLRAQETQYF. DNA for the CDR3: TGTGCCAGCAGTTTAAGGGCCCAAGAGACCCAGTACTTC.

V is TRBV2 and J is TRBJ1-5; TRBD1 matches 7 bases. This CDR3 comprises 13 residues. CDR1 is SNHLY, CDR2 FYNNEI, per germline. V dropped 3 bases and J dropped 9; count of bases not matched to a gene: 5. DNA for the CDR3: TGTGCCAGCAGTGAGAGACAGGGACGGCCCCAGCATTTT. This codes for CASSERQGRPQHF. Drawing the rest from reference TRBV2 and TRBJ1-5, the complete variable domain is EPEVTQTPSHQVTQMGQEVILRCVPISNHLYFYWYRQILGQKVEFLVSFYNNEISEKSEIFDDQFSVERPDGSNFTLKIRSTKLEDSAMYFCASSERQGRPQHFGDGTRLSIL.

In the case of this clonotype: A much larger clone sits a single nucleotide away, making a read error possible. The gene calls are TRBV6-1 and TRBJ2-7; 7 positions agree with TRBD1. Germline-derived CDR1 and CDR2 are MNHNS and SASEGT. The CDR3 covers 14 residues. CDR3 DNA: TGTGCCAGCCAGCTCGGACAGGCTTCCTACGGGCAGTACTTC. The encoded protein is CASQLGQASYGQYF.

This clonotype turned up a few times. The genes are TRBV12-3 or TRBV12-4 and TRBJ2-2; unclear D gene. The CDR3 runs 16 residues. The germline V and J ends were trimmed by 3 bases and 5 bases, with 16 bases remaining between them. CDR3 in amino acids: CASSFSLRQRTGELFF. CDR3 coding DNA: TGTGCCAGCAGTTTCTCCTTGCGTCAAAGGACCGGGGAGCTGTTTTTT.

This clonotype was observed many times. The chain combines TRBV7-2 with TRBJ2-5, with D perhaps given as TRBD1 or TRBD2 (6 bases each). Per germline, CDR1 SGHTA and CDR2 FQGNSA. The V gene lost 6 bases and the J gene lost 3 bases, with 14 bases spanning the gap. CDR3 length: 14 residues. CDR3 DNA sequence: TGTGCCAGCAGTATTCGGGGGCTAAAAGAGACCCAGTACTTC. Residues: CASSIRGLKETQYF. The full variable domain, its missing parts supplied by reference TRBV7-2 and TRBJ2-5, is GAGVSQSPSNKVTEKGKDVELRCDPISGHTALYWYRQSLGQGLEFLIYFQGNSAPDKSGLPSDRFSAERTGGSVSTLTIQRTQQEDSAVYLCASSIRGLKETQYFGPGTRLLVL.

A few counts support this clonotype. V and J are TRBV5-1 and TRBJ2-1; 12 bases fit TRBD2. The DNA end favors TRBJ2-7, so the J call may be wrong. This CDR3 comprises 17 residues. Germline V gene data show CDR1 as SGHRS and CDR2 as YFSETQ. The CDR3 protein is CASSASPLAGGYNEQYF. CDR3 coding DNA: TGCGCCAGCAGCGCCTCCCCTCTAGCGGGAGGGTACAATGAGCAGTACTTC.